What follows are 5 T cell receptor beta chains derived from one specimen sequenced in a study of shared clonotypes between healthy human individuals. Libraries were prepared by immunoSEQ multiplex PCR; TCRdb keeps only in-frame clonotypes and omits some of them. This sample carries under 1,100,000 clones, approximately 76% of them seen once, and the ten largest clones take about 1.5%. Sequenced: memory CD4+ T cells sorted from blood. As to subset: CD45RA-negative fraction. The source of these receptors is a man younger than 35 in good health.

This chain links TRBV7-2 with TRBJ1-2; D remains ambiguous. The length of the CDR3 is 14 residues. Germline V gene lookup returns CDR1 SGHTA and CDR2 FQGNSA. V was cut by 0 bases and J by 0 bases, with 5 bases left in between. CDR3 sequence (DNA): TGTGCCAGCAGCTTAGCATTCCCTAACTATGGCTACACCTTC. Translated: CASSLAFPNYGYTF.

V is TRBV10-3 and J is TRBJ1-2; D ambiguous. CDR3 length: 13 residues. Germline-derived CDR1 and CDR2 are ENHRY and SYGVKD. V lost 4 bases and J lost 0, with 6 bases in between. This CDR3 reads CAISVQPNYGYTF. The CDR3, as DNA: TGTGCCATCAGTGTACAGCCTAACTATGGCTACACCTTC.

This clone has just a few counts. This chain uses TRBV5-1 with TRBJ1-2, with TRBD1 matching 9 bases. V gave up 2 bases and J gave up 3 bases; unmatched junction bases: 2. Germline V gene data show CDR1 as SGHRS and CDR2 as YFSETQ. The CDR3 spans 14 residues. The CDR3: CASSFRQGDYGYTF. The CDR3 DNA follows: TGCGCCAGCAGCTTCCGACAGGGGGACTATGGCTACACCTTC. Full variable domain (rest looked up from reference TRBV5-1 and TRBJ1-2): KAGVTQTPRYLIKTRGQQVTLSCSPISGHRSVSWYQQTPGQGLQFLFEYFSETQRNKGNFPGRFSGRQFSNSRSEMNVSTLELGDSALYLCASSFRQGDYGYTFGSGTRLTVV.

Ten or more counts support this clone. The J gene is TRBJ1-1, the V gene TRBV7-2; a weak D match, TRBD1 (6 bases). The V and J ends lost 2 bases and 0 bases respectively, with 13 bases between them. Germline-derived CDR1 and CDR2 are SGHTA and FQGNSA. CDR3 size: 16 residues. The chain's CDR3 is CASSLYRGGMNTEAFF. As DNA, the CDR3 is TGTGCCAGCAGCTTATACCGAGGGGGGATGAACACTGAAGCTTTCTTT.

The J gene is TRBJ1-4, the V gene TRBV2; 8 nucleotides match TRBD1. V shed 7 bases, J shed 5 bases, and the junction held 6 bases outside the gene matches. CDR3 size: 14 residues. Germline-derived CDR1 and CDR2 are SNHLY and FYNNEI. The DNA for the CDR3 is TGTGCCAGCACCCTGACAGGGGCAAATGAAAAACTGTTTTTT. As protein: CASTLTGANEKLFF.